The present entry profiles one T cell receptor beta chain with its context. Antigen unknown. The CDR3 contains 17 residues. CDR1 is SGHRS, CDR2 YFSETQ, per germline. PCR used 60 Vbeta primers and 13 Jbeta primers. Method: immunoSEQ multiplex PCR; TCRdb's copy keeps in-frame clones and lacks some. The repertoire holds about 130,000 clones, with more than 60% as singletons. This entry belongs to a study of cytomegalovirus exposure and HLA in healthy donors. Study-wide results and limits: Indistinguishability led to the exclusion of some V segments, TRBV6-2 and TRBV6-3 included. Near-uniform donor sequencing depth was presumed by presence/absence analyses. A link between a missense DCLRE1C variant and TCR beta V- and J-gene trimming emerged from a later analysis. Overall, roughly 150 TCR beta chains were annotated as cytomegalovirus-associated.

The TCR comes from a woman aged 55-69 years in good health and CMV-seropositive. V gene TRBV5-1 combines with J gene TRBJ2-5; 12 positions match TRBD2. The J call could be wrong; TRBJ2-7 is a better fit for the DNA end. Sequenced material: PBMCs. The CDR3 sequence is CASSSSWTSGVVYEQYF. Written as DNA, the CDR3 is TGCGCCAGCAGCTCCTCCTGGACTAGCGGGGTCGTCTACGAGCAGTACTTC.